This entry describes one T cell receptor beta chain. This sample was included in a study of T cell responses to AZD1222 COVID-19 vaccine. Some clones are missing from TCRdb's copy, which holds only in-frame ones; the method was immunoSEQ multiplex PCR. The sample records about 140,000 clones, 88% being singletons. Germline lookup yields CDR1 MNHEY and CDR2 SMNVEV (reference sequence). V lost 0 bases to trimming and J lost 5 bases, with 10 bases between them. This CDR3 is 15 amino acids long. The origin of this receptor is an adult who received the AZD1222 COVID-19 vaccine. The rearrangement joins TRBV27 to TRBJ2-2, with D uncertain. The sequenced sample was peripheral blood, obtained 28 days after the second AZD1222 dose. CDR3 residues: CASSLSHRRTGELFF. The CDR3 region has the DNA TGTGCCAGCAGTTTATCCCACAGAAGGACCGGGGAGCTGTTTTTT.